The rows below give T cell receptor beta chains drawn from one sample of a study of T-cell memory formation after mild COVID-19. A single record per CDR3 protein comes from TCRdb applying MiXCR to the 5' RACE reads. The table records about 390,000 distinct CDR3 sequences, about 17% of them present only once. The sequencing input was PBMCs or a T cell subset sorted from them (not recorded which). The receptor source for this set is a man younger than 35 who had mild COVID-19 (a few samples of this study predate the infection). Cell type and time point are not known. Each CDR3 is given with its conserved first and last residue. Fields, in order: V gene, J gene, CDR3 protein.

TRBV10-3	TRBJ2-2	CAISQTSGPSYTGELFF
TRBV7-2	TRBJ1-1	CASQGRDDTEAFF
TRBV15	TRBJ1-4	CATSRVRGEKLFF
TRBV6-5	TRBJ2-2	CASSRTSGGSTSTGELFF
TRBV5-6	TRBJ1-1	CASSPRGGEAFF
TRBV3-1	TRBJ2-1	CASSQEKRLISYNEQFF
TRBV20-1	TRBJ2-5	CSAPTSSLETQYF
TRBV5-1	TRBJ2-1	CASNRGGMNEQFF
TRBV5-4	TRBJ2-2	CASSVPAGELFF
TRBV24-1	TRBJ1-5	CATGWQGDQPQHF
TRBV28	TRBJ2-2	CASSFPYFRTGGTGELFF
TRBV18	TRBJ1-4	CASSLSGQLEKLFF
TRBV6-6	TRBJ2-7	CASSPGPYSYEQYF
TRBV7-3	TRBJ2-3	CASSSVGLSDTQYF
TRBV5-5	TRBJ2-4	CASSFQGAKNIQYF
TRBV20-1	TRBJ1-5	CSARELPTDQPQHF
TRBV25-1	TRBJ2-1	CASSESMGYSYNEQFF
TRBV19	TRBJ1-2	CASIRGGGLSYGYTF
TRBV7-9	TRBJ2-1	CASSLNVGNEQFF
TRBV12-3/TRBV12-4	TRBJ2-1	CASTGVVRNEQFF
TRBV6-1	TRBJ2-2	CASSPGQIGTGELFF
TRBV6-6	TRBJ2-3	CASSYSISGGASQYF
TRBV20-1	TRBJ2-5	CSAVKETQYF
TRBV12-3/TRBV12-4	TRBJ1-5	CASSFEGYNQPQHF
TRBV7-2	TRBJ2-3	CASSRLAGGPGDTQYF
TRBV9	TRBJ2-3	CASSVSGSTDTQYF
TRBV7-2	TRBJ2-3	CASSAIGFRGTDTQYF
TRBV7-3	TRBJ2-2	CASSLIGGANTGELFF
TRBV12-5	TRBJ1-1	CASGFGQDRGTEAFF
TRBV6-2/TRBV6-3	TRBJ2-3	CASSFGLSASTDTQYF
TRBV12-3/TRBV12-4	TRBJ2-5	CASSPSGARETQYF
TRBV12-3/TRBV12-4	TRBJ1-5	CASSSTGSAQNQPQHF
TRBV21-1	TRBJ2-4	CASPNRDSLAKNIQYF
TRBV27	TRBJ2-5	CASRRDSRKQETQYF
TRBV30	TRBJ1-1	CAWSVRSGQGNTEAFF
TRBV7-3	TRBJ2-2	CATGVSGTGELFF
TRBV10-3	TRBJ2-2	CAIRSASGTGELFF
TRBV9	TRBJ2-2	CASSVRTQGIGELFF
TRBV7-6	TRBJ2-7	CASSLDTLWDEQYF
TRBV29-1	TRBJ2-2	CSVEVVPNTGELFF
TRBV7-9	TRBJ2-5	CASSLNGGYRETQYF
TRBV6-2/TRBV6-3	TRBJ2-1	CASRGHQMDEQFF
TRBV12-3/TRBV12-4	TRBJ2-4	CASGSTPNGNIQYF
TRBV27	TRBJ2-7	CASSMGSSYEQYF
TRBV20-1	TRBJ1-2	CSARDTWTGGPRNYGYTF
TRBV14	TRBJ1-2	CASSQVREPGFGYTF
TRBV7-3	TRBJ2-3	CASSLKVQPDTQYF